A single sample gave rise to the 5 T cell receptor beta chains below, sequenced in a study of T cell responses to AZD1222 COVID-19 vaccine. Only in-frame clones appear in the TCRdb table, and some are missing; sequencing was by immunoSEQ multiplex PCR. The sample has 150,000 to 250,000 clones; approximately 89% are singletons. Sequenced here: peripheral blood, sampled 28 days after the second AZD1222 dose. The receptors derive from an adult who received the AZD1222 COVID-19 vaccine.

The gene calls are TRBV9 and TRBJ1-1; perhaps TRBD1 as D (5 bases). The CDR3 has 15 amino acids. Trimming cost V 0 bases and J 7 bases, with 16 bases left between them. Germline CDR1 and CDR2: SGDLS and YYNGEE. CDR3 in amino acids: CASSVDGQGIIEAFF. CDR3 in DNA: TGTGCCAGCAGCGTAGATGGCCAGGGAATAATTGAAGCTTTCTTT.

This chain uses TRBV6-6 with TRBJ2-7; 8 bases are shared with TRBD2. The CDR3 length is 15 residues. Germline CDR1 reads MNHNY; CDR2 reads SVGAGI (reference sequence). V shed 0 bases and J 6 bases; nucleotides not matched to a gene: 7. CDR3 protein: CASSYSGSGSGEQYF. The CDR3, as DNA: TGTGCCAGCAGTTACTCCGGCAGCGGGAGTGGCGAGCAGTACTTC.

The chain joins TRBV3-1 (or the pseudogene TRBV3-2) to TRBJ1-2; D is unresolved. The CDR3 length is 15 residues. Trimming removed 0 bases at V and 4 bases at J, with 12 bases between. Looked up from germline, CDR1 is LGHDT and CDR2 is YNNKEL (reference sequence). The CDR3 DNA reads TGTGCCAGCAGCCAAGATCAGCAAAGATTCTATGGCTACACCTTC. As protein: CASSQDQQRFYGYTF.

The V and J genes are TRBV27 and TRBJ2-3; 10 bases are shared with TRBD1. The CDR3 sequence is 17 residues long. Germline V lookup: CDR1 MNHEY, CDR2 SMNVEV (reference sequence). The V and J ends lost 5 bases and 5 bases, in that order; junction bases with no gene match: 13. CDR3 nucleotide sequence: TGTGCCAGCAGTGGGACCCCGACAGGGGGCTTACGAGATACGCAGTATTTT. Translating it yields CASSGTPTGGLRDTQYF.

Here the CDR3 DNA reads TGTGCCAGCAGCCAACCTACGACAGGACTAAATGAAAAACTGTTTTTT. The encoded protein is CASSQPTTGLNEKLFF. The gene calls are TRBV7-8 and TRBJ1-4; a weak D match, TRBD1 (6 bases). Germline V gene data show CDR1 as SGHVS and CDR2 as FQNEAQ. Trimming left V 5 bases short and J 5 bases short, with 18 bases between. There are 16 residues in the CDR3.